This note documents a single TCR beta chain sequence. Its matching antigen is unknown. Positively selected for CCR7, the CD45RO-negative cells used as naive CD8 cells excluded terminally differentiated effector memory CD45RA+ cells. CDR1 and CDR2 from the germline V gene are SGHAT and FQNNGV. V lost 5 bases and J 7 bases, leaving 18 bases between the germline ends. The CDR3 covers 15 residues. This specimen comes from a study of shared clonotypes between healthy human individuals. Study-wide results and caveats: The diversity represented, both genetic and in exposure history, was limited by few donors.

TCRdb's table, derived via immunoSEQ multiplex PCR, lists solely in-frame clones and lacks some. The sample consists of some 2,100,000 clones, approximately 94% of them appearing once. The chain carries TRBV11-2 and TRBJ2-1; D remains unclear. The TCR sequence derives from a man aged 18 to 35 in good health. Some clones in this sample may be carry-over from other donors' samples. Sequenced sample: naive CD8+ T cells from PBMCs. The CDR3 sequence: CASSPNRGYGNEQFF. CDR3 DNA: TGTGCCAGCAGCCCGAACCGAGGCTATGGGAATGAGCAGTTCTTC. Full variable domain (remainder filled in from reference TRBV11-2 and TRBJ2-1): EAGVAQSPRYKIIEKRQSVAFWCNPISGHATLYWYQQILGQGPKLLIQFQNNGVVDDSQLPKDRFSAERLKGVDSTLKIQPAKLEDSAVYLCASSPNRGYGNEQFFGPGTRLTVL.